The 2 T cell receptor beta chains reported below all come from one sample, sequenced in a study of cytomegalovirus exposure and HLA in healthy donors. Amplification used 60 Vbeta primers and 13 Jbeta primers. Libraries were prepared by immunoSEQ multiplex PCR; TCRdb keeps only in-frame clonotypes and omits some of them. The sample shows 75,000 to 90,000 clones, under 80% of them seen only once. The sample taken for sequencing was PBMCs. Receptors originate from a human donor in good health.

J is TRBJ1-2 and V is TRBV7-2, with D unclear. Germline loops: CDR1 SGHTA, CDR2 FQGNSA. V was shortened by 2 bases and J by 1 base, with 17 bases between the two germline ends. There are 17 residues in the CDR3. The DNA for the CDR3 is TGTGCCAGCAGCTTACTGCTGGCTGAGGAAGTTAACTATGGCTACACCTTC. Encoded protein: CASSLLLAEEVNYGYTF.

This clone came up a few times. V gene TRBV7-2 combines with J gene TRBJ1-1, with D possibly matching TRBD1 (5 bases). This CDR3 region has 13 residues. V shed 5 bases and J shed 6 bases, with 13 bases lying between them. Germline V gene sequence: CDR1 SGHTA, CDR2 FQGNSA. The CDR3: CASSRVGGAEAFF. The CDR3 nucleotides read TGTGCCAGCAGCCGAGTGGGGGGGGCTGAAGCTTTCTTT. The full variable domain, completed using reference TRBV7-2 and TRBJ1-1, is GAGVSQSPSNKVTEKGKDVELRCDPISGHTALYWYRQSLGQGLEFLIYFQGNSAPDKSGLPSDRFSAERTGGSVSTLTIQRTQQEDSAVYLCASSRVGGAEAFFGQGTRLTVV.